This record looks at one T cell receptor beta chain sequence and its context. What it binds is not known. Sequencing used immunoSEQ multiplex PCR; TCRdb keeps in-frame clones, though not all of them. The sample shows around 13,000 clones, 75% to 85% of them seen only once. H&E slides confirmed each diagnosis, reviewed by two pathologists independently. After pathologic assessment, macro-dissection selected premalignant or tumor cells for extraction. The data belong to a study of immune evolution from preneoplasia to lung adenocarcinoma. Regarding the study as a whole: From normal lung to invasive adenocarcinoma, top clone frequencies appeared to decrease. Clonality was highest in normal lung, lower in later-stage lesions apparently.

The germline CDR1 and CDR2 sequences are MNHNY and SVGAGI (reference sequence). V was pared by 5 bases and J by 4 bases, with 14 bases between. There are 14 residues in the CDR3. The chain carries TRBV6-6 and TRBJ1-2; unclear D gene. The source material was FFPE minimally invasive lung adenocarcinoma tissue. The TCR comes from a person aged 70 to 85 with lung adenocarcinoma. The CDR3: CASSAADRSYGYTF. CDR3 nucleotide sequence: TGTGCCAGCAGTGCCGCGGACCGGAGCTATGGCTACACCTTC.